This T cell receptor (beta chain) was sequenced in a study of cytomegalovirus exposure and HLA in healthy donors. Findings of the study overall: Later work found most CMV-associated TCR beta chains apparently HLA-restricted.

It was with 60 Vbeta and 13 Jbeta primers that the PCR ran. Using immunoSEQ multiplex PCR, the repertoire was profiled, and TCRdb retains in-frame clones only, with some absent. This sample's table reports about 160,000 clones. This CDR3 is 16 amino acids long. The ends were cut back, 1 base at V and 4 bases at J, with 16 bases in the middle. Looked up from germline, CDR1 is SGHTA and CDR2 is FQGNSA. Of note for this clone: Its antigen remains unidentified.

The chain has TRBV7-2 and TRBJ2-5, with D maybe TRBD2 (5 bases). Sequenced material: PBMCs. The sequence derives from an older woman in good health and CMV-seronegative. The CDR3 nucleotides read TGTGCCAGCAGCTTAGTAGCGACCGTCGAGGGAGAGACCCAGTACTTC. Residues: CASSLVATVEGETQYF.